This entry is about one T cell receptor beta chain. Its antigen is undetermined. CDR1 SGHAT and CDR2 FQDESV come from the germline V gene (reference sequence). This CDR3 is built from 16 residues. V trimming: 4 bases; J trimming: 3 bases; junction bases outside the gene matches: 6. This specimen belongs to a study of T cell responses to AZD1222 COVID-19 vaccine. Measured with immunoSEQ multiplex PCR; TCRdb has only the in-frame clones, and not every one. The repertoire consists of approximately 120,000 clones, with more than 70% occurring once and the leading ten covering around 9.3%. Study-wide findings and caveats: Vaccine-associated CD4 TCRs ranged over spike, dominating at 160-218 and 743-854.

The sequence was collected from an adult in good health. The sample consisted of peripheral blood, taken on day 0 of AZD1222 vaccination. The rearrangement uses TRBV11-1 and TRBJ2-2; the match to TRBD1 covers 9 bases. This CDR3 is CASSSGTGYHTGELFF. CDR3 bases: TGTGCCAGCAGCTCCGGGACAGGGTATCACACCGGGGAGCTGTTTTTT.